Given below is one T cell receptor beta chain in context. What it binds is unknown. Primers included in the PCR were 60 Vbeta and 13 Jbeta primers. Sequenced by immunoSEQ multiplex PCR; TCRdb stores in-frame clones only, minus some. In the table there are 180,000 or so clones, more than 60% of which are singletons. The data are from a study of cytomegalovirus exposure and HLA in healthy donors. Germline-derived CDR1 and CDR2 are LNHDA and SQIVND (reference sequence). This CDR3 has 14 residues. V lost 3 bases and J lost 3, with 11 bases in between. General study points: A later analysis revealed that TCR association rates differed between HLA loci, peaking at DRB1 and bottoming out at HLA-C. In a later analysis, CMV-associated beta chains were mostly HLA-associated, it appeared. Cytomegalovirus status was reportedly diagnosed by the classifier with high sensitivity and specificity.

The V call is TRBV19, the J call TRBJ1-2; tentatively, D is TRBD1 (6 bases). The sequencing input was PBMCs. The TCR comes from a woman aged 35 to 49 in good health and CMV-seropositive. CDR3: CASSIRDIHYGYTF. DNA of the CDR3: TGTGCCAGTAGTATCCGGGACATCCACTATGGCTACACCTTC.